The rows below give T cell receptor beta chains drawn from one sample of a study of blood T cell repertoires in COVID-19. Sequenced by immunoSEQ multiplex PCR; TCRdb stores in-frame clones only, minus some. The table lists approximately 70,000 clones, 85% to 90% of them singletons, with less than 1.5% in the top ten. The material sequenced was peripheral blood. The receptors stem from a woman aged 55-70 years with acute or convalescent COVID-19. The CDR3 runs from the conserved cysteine through the conserved F or W. The order of the fields is clone size, J gene, D gene, V gene, CDR3 DNA, CDR3 protein. D genes are given only for firm matches. Clone size is shown for a subset of rows, as once, few, many or a class of expanded clone.

clone_size: NA
j_call: TRBJ2-5
d_call: TRBD1
v_call: TRBV2
cdr3_nt: TGTGCCAGCAGAAAGGACAGGGGACTTGAGACCCAGTACTTC
cdr3_aa: CASRKDRGLETQYF

clone_size: NA
j_call: TRBJ2-1
d_call: TRBD2
v_call: TRBV3-1/TRBV3-2
cdr3_nt: TGTGCCAGCAGCCCCTCAGGACTAGCGGTGTTAGGATCCGGTGAGCAGTTCTTC
cdr3_aa: CASSPSGLAVLGSGEQFF

clone_size: NA
j_call: TRBJ1-1
d_call: NA
v_call: TRBV6-6
cdr3_nt: TGTGCCAGCAGTTACAGCGTGAACACTGAAGCTTTCTTT
cdr3_aa: CASSYSVNTEAFF

clone_size: NA
j_call: TRBJ1-4
d_call: NA
v_call: TRBV4-1
cdr3_nt: TGCGCCAGCAGCCAAGGGCGGGTTCCTAATGAAAAACTGTTTTTT
cdr3_aa: CASSQGRVPNEKLFF

clone_size: NA
j_call: TRBJ2-4
d_call: NA
v_call: TRBV19
cdr3_nt: TGTGCCAGTAGCGAAGACAGGGCCAAAAACATTCAGTACTTC
cdr3_aa: CASSEDRAKNIQYF

clone_size: NA
j_call: TRBJ1-5
d_call: NA
v_call: TRBV21-1
cdr3_nt: TGTGCCAGCATACCACAGGGATGGGGTCAGCCCCAGCATTTT
cdr3_aa: CASIPQGWGQPQHF

clone_size: few
j_call: TRBJ1-3
d_call: NA
v_call: TRBV11-2
cdr3_nt: TGTGCCAGCAGTCTCACCGGGTCCATATATTTT
cdr3_aa: CASSLTGSIYF

clone_size: NA
j_call: TRBJ1-4
d_call: TRBD1
v_call: TRBV19
cdr3_nt: TGTGCCAGTAGTACATCGACAGGGAGTGGAGGCGAAAAACTGTTTTTT
cdr3_aa: CASSTSTGSGGEKLFF

clone_size: NA
j_call: TRBJ1-1
d_call: NA
v_call: TRBV2
cdr3_nt: TGTGCCAGTGGAACAGGCATGAACACTGAAGCTTTCTTT
cdr3_aa: CASGTGMNTEAFF

clone_size: NA
j_call: TRBJ2-1
d_call: NA
v_call: TRBV18
cdr3_nt: TGTGCCAGCTCACCACAAGGAGGGGGCTTAGGGAATGAGCAGTTCTTC
cdr3_aa: CASSPQGGGLGNEQFF

clone_size: NA
j_call: TRBJ2-5
d_call: TRBD1
v_call: TRBV18
cdr3_nt: TGTGCCAGCTCACCTAGGACAGGGGGCGAGGAGACCCAGTACTTC
cdr3_aa: CASSPRTGGEETQYF

clone_size: NA
j_call: TRBJ1-5
d_call: NA
v_call: TRBV24-1
cdr3_nt: TGTGCCACCAGTGATGGTACACAGGGCTTCCATCAGCCCCAGCATTTT
cdr3_aa: CATSDGTQGFHQPQHF

clone_size: NA
j_call: TRBJ1-4
d_call: NA
v_call: TRBV10-3
cdr3_nt: TGTGCCATCAGGAACGCGGCGAATGAAAAACTGTTTTTT
cdr3_aa: CAIRNAANEKLFF

clone_size: NA
j_call: TRBJ1-6
d_call: TRBD1
v_call: TRBV27
cdr3_nt: TGTGCCAGCAGTTCACCATATTACAGGGGGCTGGATTCACCCCTCCACTTT
cdr3_aa: CASSSPYYRGLDSPLHF

clone_size: NA
j_call: TRBJ2-1
d_call: NA
v_call: TRBV7-7
cdr3_nt: TGTGCCAGCAGCTTAGAAGAGACAGCGCTTAAGCAGTTCTTC
cdr3_aa: CASSLEETALKQFF

clone_size: NA
j_call: TRBJ2-5
d_call: NA
v_call: TRBV4-1
cdr3_nt: TGCGCCAGCAGCCTCGGGGGGAGTGGACAGTGGTACCAAGAGACCCAGTACTTC
cdr3_aa: CASSLGGSGQWYQETQYF

clone_size: NA
j_call: TRBJ2-2
d_call: TRBD1
v_call: TRBV5-8
cdr3_nt: TGTGCCAGCAGCACCGGGACAGGGGCCACCGGGGAGCTGTTTTTT
cdr3_aa: CASSTGTGATGELFF

clone_size: NA
j_call: TRBJ1-4
d_call: NA
v_call: TRBV24-1
cdr3_nt: TGTGCCACCAGTGATTCGACAGGCTCAACTAATGAAAAACTGTTTTTT
cdr3_aa: CATSDSTGSTNEKLFF

clone_size: few
j_call: TRBJ1-5
d_call: TRBD1
v_call: TRBV19
cdr3_nt: TGTGCCAGTAGTGGAACAGGGGGAGCGGGCAATCAGCCCCAGCATTTT
cdr3_aa: CASSGTGGAGNQPQHF

clone_size: NA
j_call: TRBJ1-3
d_call: NA
v_call: TRBV12-5
cdr3_nt: TGTGCTAGTGTGGGAGGTGGCAGAAACACCATATATTTT
cdr3_aa: CASVGGGRNTIYF

clone_size: few
j_call: TRBJ1-1
d_call: NA
v_call: TRBV19
cdr3_nt: TGTGCCAGTAGTAGCTACACACCAGGGTGGACTGAAGCTTTCTTT
cdr3_aa: CASSSYTPGWTEAFF

clone_size: NA
j_call: TRBJ2-1
d_call: TRBD2
v_call: TRBV6-4
cdr3_nt: TGTGCCAGCAGTGAGGGACTAGGGGGATACAATGAGCAGTTCTTC
cdr3_aa: CASSEGLGGYNEQFF

clone_size: NA
j_call: TRBJ2-6
d_call: TRBD1
v_call: TRBV3-1/TRBV3-2
cdr3_nt: TGTGCCAGCAGCCTCCTCTACTTCTCGGACAGGGTATTATCTGGGGCCAACGTCCTGACTTTC
cdr3_aa: CASSLLYFSDRVLSGANVLTF

clone_size: once
j_call: TRBJ2-2
d_call: TRBD1
v_call: TRBV2
cdr3_nt: TGTGCCAGCAGGCCGGGACAGGGGGTGACTAGCGGGAACACCGGGGAGCTGTTTTTT
cdr3_aa: CASRPGQGVTSGNTGELFF

clone_size: NA
j_call: TRBJ2-5
d_call: TRBD2
v_call: TRBV7-2
cdr3_nt: TGTGCCAGCAGCTTAGACGGGACTAGGCAAGAGACCCAGTACTTC
cdr3_aa: CASSLDGTRQETQYF

clone_size: once
j_call: TRBJ2-1
d_call: TRBD1
v_call: TRBV7-3
cdr3_nt: TGTGCCAGCAGCCCCGGGACAGGCTCGAATGAGCAGTTCTTC
cdr3_aa: CASSPGTGSNEQFF

clone_size: once
j_call: TRBJ2-5
d_call: TRBD2
v_call: TRBV15
cdr3_nt: TGTGCCACCAGCAGGCTACTAGCGGACCAAGAGACCCAGTACTTC
cdr3_aa: CATSRLLADQETQYF

clone_size: once
j_call: TRBJ1-5
d_call: NA
v_call: TRBV5-6
cdr3_nt: TGTGCCAGCAGTAGCCGGTATAGCAATCAGCCCCAGCATTTT
cdr3_aa: CASSSRYSNQPQHF

clone_size: few
j_call: TRBJ1-2
d_call: TRBD1
v_call: TRBV3-1/TRBV3-2
cdr3_nt: TGTGCCAGCAGTAGGGGACAGGAATTCGAGGGCTACACCCCTTTAAGGGGCTACACCTTC
cdr3_aa: CASSRGQEFEGYTPLRGYTF

clone_size: NA
j_call: TRBJ2-5
d_call: NA
v_call: TRBV5-1
cdr3_nt: TGCGCCAGCAGCTTGGGCCTCCGGGGGGCATATGAGACCCAGTACTTC
cdr3_aa: CASSLGLRGAYETQYF

clone_size: NA
j_call: TRBJ1-1
d_call: TRBD1
v_call: TRBV19
cdr3_nt: TGTGCCAGTGCCCGACAGGGTGAGACTGAAGCTTTCTTT
cdr3_aa: CASARQGETEAFF

clone_size: NA
j_call: TRBJ1-6
d_call: TRBD1
v_call: TRBV6-2/TRBV6-3
cdr3_nt: TGTGCCAGCAGTTGGGCAGGGGGCTGGCAATCACCCCTCCACTTT
cdr3_aa: CASSWAGGWQSPLHF

clone_size: few
j_call: TRBJ1-2
d_call: TRBD1
v_call: TRBV2
cdr3_nt: TGTGCCAGCAGTGCTGGGACAGGGGGCGCGGGTGGCTACACCTTC
cdr3_aa: CASSAGTGGAGGYTF

clone_size: once
j_call: TRBJ1-2
d_call: NA
v_call: TRBV6-5
cdr3_nt: TGTGCCAGCAGTTATAATCTGGGAGGGGACTATGGCTACACCTTC
cdr3_aa: CASSYNLGGDYGYTF

clone_size: NA
j_call: TRBJ1-4
d_call: TRBD1
v_call: TRBV14
cdr3_nt: TGTGCCAGCAGCCCCCGACAGGGGGCAACTAATGAAAAACTGTTTTTT
cdr3_aa: CASSPRQGATNEKLFF

clone_size: medium-sized
j_call: TRBJ1-5
d_call: NA
v_call: TRBV4-2
cdr3_nt: TGTGCCAGCAGCCAAGATAGCAGCAATCAGCCCCAGCATTTT
cdr3_aa: CASSQDSSNQPQHF

clone_size: NA
j_call: TRBJ1-2
d_call: NA
v_call: TRBV4-3
cdr3_nt: TGCGCCAGCAGCCAAGATCGGGGGGTGAGTGGCTACACCTTC
cdr3_aa: CASSQDRGVSGYTF

clone_size: NA
j_call: TRBJ2-3
d_call: NA
v_call: TRBV20-1
cdr3_nt: TGCAGTGCTAGAGATCGAGATACGCAGTATTTT
cdr3_aa: CSARDRDTQYF

clone_size: NA
j_call: TRBJ1-2
d_call: NA
v_call: TRBV3-1/TRBV3-2
cdr3_nt: TGTGCCAGCAGCCGCGCTGATCTCTACACCTTC
cdr3_aa: CASSRADLYTF

clone_size: NA
j_call: TRBJ1-1
d_call: NA
v_call: TRBV7-2
cdr3_nt: TGTGCCAGCAGCAGATCACAGGGATCGGCCACTGAAGCTTTCTTT
cdr3_aa: CASSRSQGSATEAFF

clone_size: NA
j_call: TRBJ2-1
d_call: TRBD2
v_call: TRBV30
cdr3_nt: TGTGCCTGGAGCGGACTAGCGGGTTACAATGAGCAGTTCTTC
cdr3_aa: CAWSGLAGYNEQFF

clone_size: NA
j_call: TRBJ1-2
d_call: NA
v_call: TRBV28
cdr3_nt: TGTGCCAGCAGTTCAGCCCACTCTGGACGGAACATGTGGAGGAACTATGGCTACACCTTC
cdr3_aa: CASSSAHSGRNMWRNYGYTF

clone_size: NA
j_call: TRBJ1-1
d_call: NA
v_call: TRBV5-1
cdr3_nt: TGCGCCAGCAGCTCGATACAGGGTTGGACTGAAGCTTTCTTT
cdr3_aa: CASSSIQGWTEAFF

clone_size: NA
j_call: TRBJ1-1
d_call: NA
v_call: TRBV5-5
cdr3_nt: TGTGCCAGCAGCTTGGAGGCGGGGAACACTGAAGCTTTCTTT
cdr3_aa: CASSLEAGNTEAFF

clone_size: NA
j_call: TRBJ2-2
d_call: NA
v_call: TRBV9
cdr3_nt: TGTGCCAGCAGCGTAGGGATGGGGGGAACCGGGGAGCTGTTTTTT
cdr3_aa: CASSVGMGGTGELFF

clone_size: NA
j_call: TRBJ2-3
d_call: TRBD2
v_call: TRBV7-9
cdr3_nt: TGTGCCAGCATCCTTCTCGGGGTAGCGGGATCCACAGATACGCAGTATTTT
cdr3_aa: CASILLGVAGSTDTQYF

clone_size: NA
j_call: TRBJ1-4
d_call: TRBD1
v_call: TRBV5-4
cdr3_nt: TGTGCCAGCAGCATACCGGGACAGGAAAAACTGTTTTTT
cdr3_aa: CASSIPGQEKLFF

clone_size: NA
j_call: TRBJ2-5
d_call: TRBD1
v_call: TRBV25-1
cdr3_nt: TGTGCCAGCAGTGAAACAGGGGAAGGCGAGACCCAGTACTTC
cdr3_aa: CASSETGEGETQYF

clone_size: NA
j_call: TRBJ2-5
d_call: NA
v_call: TRBV7-9
cdr3_nt: TGTGCCAGCAGTTCGAAACAGGACCAAGAGACCCAGTACTTC
cdr3_aa: CASSSKQDQETQYF

clone_size: NA
j_call: TRBJ1-2
d_call: NA
v_call: TRBV7-2
cdr3_nt: TGTGCCAGCAGCTTAGTAACAGGGACCTTTGAGGGCTACACCTTC
cdr3_aa: CASSLVTGTFEGYTF

clone_size: NA
j_call: TRBJ2-5
d_call: TRBD2
v_call: TRBV10-3
cdr3_nt: TGTGCCATCAGCCTCGGGACTACCTTGGGTCAAGAGACCCAGTACTTC
cdr3_aa: CAISLGTTLGQETQYF

clone_size: once
j_call: TRBJ1-2
d_call: NA
v_call: TRBV20-1
cdr3_nt: TGCAGTGCTAGTGGAGGGTTTAAAGGCTACACCTTC
cdr3_aa: CSASGGFKGYTF

clone_size: NA
j_call: TRBJ2-5
d_call: NA
v_call: TRBV11-2
cdr3_nt: TGTGCCAGCAGCTTAACATCAACCCAGTACTTC
cdr3_aa: CASSLTSTQYF

clone_size: NA
j_call: TRBJ1-6
d_call: NA
v_call: TRBV14
cdr3_nt: TGTGCCAGCAGCCAAGAAAACTTACCAAATTCACCCCTCCACTTT
cdr3_aa: CASSQENLPNSPLHF

clone_size: NA
j_call: TRBJ2-1
d_call: NA
v_call: TRBV7-2
cdr3_nt: TGTGCCAGCAGCTTAGGGTCGGGAGTTTCCTACAATGAGCAGTTCTTC
cdr3_aa: CASSLGSGVSYNEQFF

clone_size: NA
j_call: TRBJ1-1
d_call: NA
v_call: TRBV11-2
cdr3_nt: TGTGCCAGCAGTGAAGACAGTTTCCTTGAAGCTTTCTTT
cdr3_aa: CASSEDSFLEAFF

clone_size: NA
j_call: TRBJ2-1
d_call: NA
v_call: TRBV12-3/TRBV12-4
cdr3_nt: TGTGCCAGCAGTTTAAACAGGGCTGAGCAGTTCTTC
cdr3_aa: CASSLNRAEQFF

clone_size: once
j_call: TRBJ2-6
d_call: NA
v_call: TRBV5-4
cdr3_nt: TGTGCCAGCACCCTCGGAGGCTCTGGGGCCAACGTCCTGACTTTC
cdr3_aa: CASTLGGSGANVLTF

clone_size: NA
j_call: TRBJ2-1
d_call: NA
v_call: TRBV5-1
cdr3_nt: TGCGCCAGCAGCTTCTCACAGTACAATGAGCAGTTCTTC
cdr3_aa: CASSFSQYNEQFF

clone_size: NA
j_call: TRBJ1-1
d_call: NA
v_call: TRBV4-1
cdr3_nt: TGCGCCAGCAGACCAGGGCAGAACATTATGAACACTGAAGCTTTCTTT
cdr3_aa: CASRPGQNIMNTEAFF